The next 21 T cell receptor beta chains were all read from a single sample in a study of memory CD4+ T cells and cytomegalovirus serostatus. The sort gate was single viable CD3+CD4+CD8-CD45RO+ cells for memory CD4+ T cells. Sequenced by immunoSEQ multiplex PCR; TCRdb stores in-frame clones only, minus some. The profile shows tens of thousands of clones, 70% to 80% of them singletons. Sequencing was carried out using memory CD4+ T cells from blood. The origin of the receptors is an adult in good health and CMV-seropositive.

The chain joins TRBV10-3 to TRBJ1-1; TRBD1 aligns across 7 bases. J was trimmed by 0 bases and V by 10 bases; bases with no gene match: 17. This CDR3 is 17 amino acids long. CDR1 is ENHRY, CDR2 SYGVKD, per germline. The CDR3 loop reads CASTGEGRTFMNTEAFF. As DNA, the CDR3 is TGTGCCAGTACAGGGGAGGGTCGAACTTTTATGAACACTGAAGCTTTCTTT.

This clone occurred a few times. The chain is built from TRBV30 and TRBJ1-1; TRBD1 agrees at 7 bases. After removal of 7 bases from V and 0 bases from J, the junction contained 8 bases not matched to a gene. This CDR3 has 14 amino acids. CDR1 is GTSNPN, CDR2 SVGIG, per germline (reference sequence). The CDR3 DNA sequence: TGTGCCTATCGGACAGGACCCATGAACACTGAAGCTTTCTTT. Protein product: CAYRTGPMNTEAFF.

The chain recombines TRBV6-1 with TRBJ2-7, with TRBD2 as a possible D gene (5 bases). The CDR3 has 13 residues. Trimming shortened V by 3 bases and J by 3 bases, and 9 bases separated the two germline ends. Germline CDR1 and CDR2: MNHNS and SASEGT. CDR3 in DNA: TGTGCCAGCAGTGATGCGAGGGTCTACGAGCAGTACTTC. The encoded protein is CASSDARVYEQYF.

CDR3 sequence: CASSPRPGDTQYF. The CDR3 nucleotides are TGTGCCAGCAGCCCCCGCCCAGGGGATACGCAGTATTTT. The V gene is TRBV9, the J gene TRBJ2-3; possibly TRBD1 for D (5 bases). This CDR3 has 13 residues. V lost 4 bases, J lost 6 bases, and 12 bases lay in between. Germline values: CDR1 SGDLS, CDR2 YYNGEE.

This clone was picked up a small number of times. V is TRBV6-5 and J is TRBJ2-2, with TRBD1 identical over 7 bases. With 6 bases clipped from V and 7 bases from J, the junction kept 5 bases outside the gene matches. The CDR3 has 13 residues. Germline-derived CDR1 and CDR2 are MNHEY and SVGAGI. The CDR3 DNA reads TGTGCCAGCAGCCAACAGGGGCACGGGGAGCTGTTTTTT. This translates into CASSQQGHGELFF.

The chain recombines TRBV9 with TRBJ2-3, with a possible D match to TRBD1 (5 bases). The V gene lost 5 bases and the J gene lost 4 bases, with 11 bases spanning the gap. Germline CDR1 reads SGDLS; CDR2 reads YYNGEE. The CDR3 runs to 13 residues. The CDR3 sequence is CASRSQGADTQYF. The DNA of the CDR3 is TGTGCCAGCAGGTCCCAAGGGGCAGATACGCAGTATTTT.

The CDR3 reads CASTPGGGISYGYTF. The CDR3 bases are TGTGCCAGCACCCCTGGTGGGGGAATTTCTTATGGCTACACCTTC. This chain joins TRBV9 and TRBJ1-2; a weak D match, TRBD1 (5 bases). CDR1 is SGDLS and CDR2 is YYNGEE in the germline V gene. This CDR3 region has 15 residues. Trimming removed 6 bases at V and 5 bases at J, with 20 bases between.

A few counts support this clone. The chain carries TRBV23-1 and TRBJ2-7, with D possibly TRBD1 on 5 matching bases. TRBV23-1 is given ORF status, its function remaining uncertain. Trimming left V 6 bases short and J 6 bases short, with 18 bases between. The CDR3 length is 14 residues. CDR3: CASSQPHRSGEQYV. Here the CDR3 DNA reads TGCGCCAGCAGCCAGCCCCACAGGTCCGGCGAGCAGTACGTC.

This chain uses TRBV9 with TRBJ2-3; D perhaps matches TRBD2 (6 bases). The CDR3 length is 12 residues. V dropped 6 bases and J dropped 6 bases, with 11 bases sitting between them. Germline-derived CDR1 and CDR2 are SGDLS and YYNGEE. CDR3 bases: TGTGCCAGCAACCGGGGGAGGGATACGCAGTATTTT. Residues: CASNRGRDTQYF.

V is TRBV4-1 and J is TRBJ1-1, with TRBD1 matching over 7 bases. This CDR3 has 15 residues. Germline V gene lookup returns CDR1 MGHRA and CDR2 YSYEKL. V shed 0 bases, J shed 7 bases, and the junction held 8 bases outside the gene matches. The CDR3 loop reads CASSQDRARGFEAFF. Here the CDR3 DNA reads TGCGCCAGCAGCCAAGATCGGGCCAGGGGGTTTGAAGCTTTCTTT.

In its sample, this clone was seen a few times. The chain employs TRBV2 and TRBJ1-2, with unresolved D. The CDR3 loop spans 13 amino acids. The V end lost 6 bases, the J end lost 4 bases, and 12 bases lay between the germline ends. Germline V gene lookup returns CDR1 SNHLY and CDR2 FYNNEI. The DNA for the CDR3 is TGTGCCAGCAGCTACGGGAACCTCTATGGCTACACCTTC. Translation gives CASSYGNLYGYTF.

The chain combines TRBV10-3 with TRBJ2-1, with 7 bases aligning to TRBD2. CDR3 length: 15 residues. In germline, CDR1 is ENHRY, CDR2 SYGVKD. J was trimmed by 5 bases and V by 0 bases; bases with no gene match: 4. CDR3 in DNA: TGTGCCATCAGTGAGTCGGTAGCGGGCCACAATGAGCAGTTCTTC. Translation: CAISESVAGHNEQFF.

The genes are TRBV19 and TRBJ2-2; weak D call: TRBD1 (6 bases). Germline CDR1 reads LNHDA; CDR2 reads SQIVND (reference sequence). The CDR3 consists of 14 residues. The ends were cut back, 6 bases at V and 3 bases at J, with 11 bases in the middle. In DNA, the CDR3 is TGTGCCAGTAGCTGGCAGGGGTACACCGGGGAGCTGTTTTTT. Protein sequence: CASSWQGYTGELFF. Complete variable domain (other parts from reference TRBV19 and TRBJ2-2): DGGITQSPKYLFRKEGQNVTLSCEQNLNHDAMYWYRQDPGQGLRLIYYSQIVNDFQKGDIAEGYSVSREKKESFPLTVTSAQKNPTAFYLCASSWQGYTGELFFGEGSRLTVL.

This rearrangement joins TRBV5-1 to TRBJ1-4; D gene ambiguous. The CDR3 consists of 15 residues. Per the germline V gene, CDR1 is SGHRS and CDR2 is YFSETQ. Trimming took 4 bases from V and 0 from J, leaving 10 bases between them. The CDR3 sequence is CASSRIPATNEKLFF. In DNA, the CDR3 is TGCGCCAGCAGCCGTATACCCGCAACTAATGAAAAACTGTTTTTT.

The chain couples TRBV11-2 to TRBJ2-1; 11 bases are shared with TRBD2. Per the germline V gene, CDR1 is SGHAT and CDR2 is FQNNGV. V shed 5 bases and J 4 bases; nucleotides not matched to a gene: 4. The CDR3 contains 15 residues. CDR3 DNA: TGTGCCAGCAGCCCGGGACTAGCGGATTACAATGAGCAGTTCTTC. Amino acid sequence: CASSPGLADYNEQFF.

This clone came up a few times. The chain couples TRBV28 to TRBJ1-2, with TRBD1 matching over 9 bases. Germline-derived CDR1 and CDR2 are MDHEN and SYDVKM. After removal of 7 bases from V and 5 bases from J, the junction contained 8 bases not matched to a gene. The CDR3 runs to 14 residues. This chain's CDR3 is CASNPGTGFYGYTF. DNA for the CDR3: TGTGCCAGCAATCCCGGGACAGGGTTTTATGGCTACACCTTC.

This clone showed up just once. V and J are TRBV5-6 and TRBJ1-4, with TRBD1 matching over 9 bases. The junction had 3 bases not matched to a gene; V was cut back by 0 bases and J by 6 bases. CDR1 is SGHDT and CDR2 is YYEEEE in the germline V gene. CDR3 size: 15 residues. CDR3 nucleotides: TGTGCCAGCAGCTTGGGAAGACAGGGGGATGAAAAACTGTTTTTT. This translates into CASSLGRQGDEKLFF. Supplemented by reference TRBV5-6 and TRBJ1-4, the full variable domain reads DAGVTQSPTHLIKTRGQQVTLRCSPKSGHDTVSWYQQALGQGPQFIFQYYEEEERQRGNFPDRFSGHQFPNYSSELNVNALLLGDSALYLCASSLGRQGDEKLFFGSGTQLSVL.

This chain uses TRBV29-1 with TRBJ2-3; the D gene could be TRBD1 or TRBD2 (6 bases each). CDR1 SQVTM and CDR2 ANQGSEA come from the germline V gene. This CDR3 is 14 amino acids long. V dropped 5 bases and J dropped 6 bases, with 18 bases sitting between them. The CDR3, as DNA: TGCAGCGTTTCAAGGGGGGAGGTTGTGGATACGCAGTATTTT. Translating gives CSVSRGEVVDTQYF.

The V gene is TRBV28, the J gene TRBJ2-7; D may be TRBD1 or TRBD2 (5 bases each). V lost 4 bases and J 6 bases, leaving 19 bases between the germline ends. Per the germline V gene, CDR1 is MDHEN and CDR2 is SYDVKM. The CDR3 runs 15 residues. The CDR3 reads CASSSPVEGMGEQYF. The CDR3 DNA sequence: TGTGCCAGCAGTTCCCCTGTCGAGGGGATGGGCGAGCAGTACTTC.

This chain uses TRBV5-6 with TRBJ2-1; D may be TRBD2 (5 bases). The V end was cut by 0 bases, the J end by 12 bases, with 10 bases between. The CDR3 is made up of 12 amino acids. From germline, CDR1 is SGHDT and CDR2 YYEEEE. The CDR3 DNA sequence: TGTGCCAGCAGCTTGGATAAGCGGTCGCAGTTCTTC. The encoded protein is CASSLDKRSQFF.

J is TRBJ1-3 and V is TRBV7-2, with a weak D call TRBD1 (6 bases). Germline assignment: CDR1 SGHTA and CDR2 FQGNSA. Trimming pared 0 bases from V and 3 bases from J, leaving 9 bases between. This CDR3 has 15 residues. CDR3 DNA sequence: TGTGCCAGCAGCTTAGCCAGGGGAGGTGGAAACACCATATATTTT. It codes for CASSLARGGGNTIYF.